The next 16 T cell receptor beta chains were all read from a single sample in a study of cytomegalovirus exposure and HLA in healthy donors. Use of 60 Vbeta and 13 Jbeta primers characterized the PCR. Some clones are missing from TCRdb's copy, which holds only in-frame ones; the method was immunoSEQ multiplex PCR. Among approximately 170,000 clones listed, less than 90% were seen once. The sample comprised PBMCs. These receptors were obtained from a man over 45 in good health and CMV-seropositive.

The chain is built from TRBV18 and TRBJ1-4, with 9 bases lining up with TRBD1. Per the germline V gene, CDR1 is KGHSH and CDR2 is LQKENI. The junction had 5 bases not matched to a gene; V was cut back by 1 base and J by 8 bases. There are 15 residues in the CDR3. The DNA for the CDR3 is TGTGCCAGCTCACCACGGTCGACAGGGGGGGAAAAACTGTTTTTT. This gives the protein CASSPRSTGGEKLFF. The variable domain in full, completed from reference TRBV18 and TRBJ1-4, reads NAGVMQNPRHLVRRRGQEARLRCSPMKGHSHVYWYRQLPEEGLKFMVYLQKENIIDESGMPKERFSAEFPKEGPSILRIQQVVRGDSAAYFCASSPRSTGGEKLFFGSGTQLSVL.

The V call is TRBV19, the J call TRBJ2-1, with D possibly TRBD1 on 6 matching bases. Germline V gene data show CDR1 as LNHDA and CDR2 as SQIVND (reference sequence). The V gene lost 4 bases and the J gene lost 12 bases, with 10 bases spanning the gap. The CDR3 length is 11 residues. The CDR3 DNA is TGTGCCAGTAGTACTGGACAGAGGCAGTTCTTC. Encoded protein: CASSTGQRQFF. Filled out from reference TRBV19 and TRBJ2-1, the complete variable domain reads DGGITQSPKYLFRKEGQNVTLSCEQNLNHDAMYWYRQDPGQGLRLIYYSQIVNDFQKGDIAEGYSVSREKKESFPLTVTSAQKNPTAFYLCASSTGQRQFFGPGTRLTVL.

The chain has TRBV6-5 and TRBJ1-1; 8 bases are shared with TRBD1. The CDR3 is 13 amino acids. J was trimmed by 7 bases and V by 7 bases; bases with no gene match: 8. Per the germline V gene, CDR1 is MNHEY and CDR2 is SVGAGI. CDR3 coding DNA: TGTGCCAGCACAGGGGGCGCGTGGGGTGAAGCTTTCTTT. It is translated as CASTGGAWGEAFF.

The CDR3 sequence: CASSFGLAGDPRRVETQYF. CDR3 DNA: TGTGCCAGCAGCTTTGGATTAGCGGGGGACCCGCGCCGTGTAGAGACCCAGTACTTC. The V call is TRBV7-2, the J call TRBJ2-5; TRBD2 agrees at 9 bases. Germline CDR1 is SGHTA and CDR2 is FQGNSA. The CDR3 contains 19 residues. The ends lost 3 bases at V and 4 bases at J; junction bases unmatched: 18. Full variable domain (outside the CDR3, taken from reference TRBV7-2 and TRBJ2-5): GAGVSQSPSNKVTEKGKDVELRCDPISGHTALYWYRQSLGQGLEFLIYFQGNSAPDKSGLPSDRFSAERTGGSVSTLTIQRTQQEDSAVYLCASSFGLAGDPRRVETQYFGPGTRLLVL.

J is TRBJ2-1 and V is TRBV9, with 11 bases that match TRBD2. In germline, CDR1 is SGDLS, CDR2 YYNGEE. This CDR3 has 16 amino acids. Trimming cost V 4 bases and J 6 bases; bases outside gene matches: 9. CDR3 nucleotide sequence: TGTGCCAGCAGCATTAGCGGGACTAGCGGCGTCAATGAGCAGTTCTTC. Translation gives CASSISGTSGVNEQFF.

In this sample, this clone turned up a few times. This chain uses TRBV6-1 with TRBJ2-1; 9 nucleotides match TRBD1. Looked up from germline, CDR1 is MNHNS and CDR2 is SASEGT. V lost 2 bases, J lost 6 bases, and 8 bases stayed unmatched. CDR3 length: 16 amino acids. CDR3 bases: TGTGCCAGCAGTGAAATCCCGGGACAGGGTTCCAATGAGCAGTTCTTC. Residues: CASSEIPGQGSNEQFF.

The chain recombines TRBV7-2 with TRBJ1-5, with a possible D match to TRBD1 (5 bases). Germline CDR1 reads SGHTA; CDR2 reads FQGNSA. V was shortened by 5 bases and J by 6 bases, with 17 bases between the two germline ends. This CDR3 spans 15 amino acids. The CDR3 protein is CASSPGGGIGQPQHF. The CDR3 nucleotides read TGTGCCAGCAGCCCCGGGGGGGGGATAGGTCAGCCCCAGCATTTT.

V is TRBV9 and J is TRBJ2-7; D is perhaps TRBD1 (7 bases). In germline, CDR1 is SGDLS, CDR2 YYNGEE. CDR3 length: 14 amino acids. Trimming took 0 bases from V and 7 from J, leaving 14 bases between them. The CDR3 spells CASSVAVRGVEQYF. For the CDR3, the DNA is TGTGCCAGCAGCGTAGCGGTCAGGGGGGTTGAGCAGTACTTC.

The rearrangement links TRBV6-1 to TRBJ1-2, with 9 nucleotides matching TRBD1. This CDR3 region has 14 residues. Germline V lookup: CDR1 MNHNS, CDR2 SASEGT. Trimming cost V 10 bases and J 2 bases; bases outside gene matches: 8. CDR3 DNA: TGTGCCATCCAGACCGGGACAGGGAACTATGGCTACACCTTC. Protein: CAIQTGTGNYGYTF.

This chain links TRBV19 with TRBJ1-1, with a tentative D call TRBD1 (5 bases). Trimming cost V 4 bases and J 4 bases, with 16 bases left between them. The CDR3 consists of 15 residues. Germline V gene lookup returns CDR1 LNHDA and CDR2 SQIVND (reference sequence). The CDR3 DNA follows: TGTGCCAGTAGTACCTATACAGGTTCAGGCACTGAAGCTTTCTTT. Residues: CASSTYTGSGTEAFF.

The chain links TRBV4-2 to TRBJ2-7, with 12 bases fitting TRBD2. The V gene's germline CDR1 is LGHNA and CDR2 YNFKEQ. The CDR3 covers 17 residues. V trimming: 0 bases; J trimming: 1 base; junction bases outside the gene matches: 4. The CDR3 sequence is CASSQDLGLAGSYEQYF. The CDR3 DNA reads as TGTGCCAGCAGCCAAGACCTCGGACTAGCGGGGTCCTACGAGCAGTACTTC.

The rearrangement joins TRBV5-4 to TRBJ1-6; D not resolved. Trimming stripped 3 bases from V and 8 bases from J, with 21 bases between. This CDR3 region has 17 residues. The germline V gene has CDR1 SGHNT and CDR2 YYREEE (reference sequence). The CDR3 loop is CASSSATAGGFDSPLHF. For the CDR3, the DNA is TGTGCCAGCAGCTCAGCTACAGCAGGAGGTTTTGATTCACCCCTCCACTTT.

In the case of this clone: One junction end does not reproduce the germline sequence, and a read error may be involved. Other DNA sequences in the sample encode the same CDR3. V gene TRBV27 combines with J gene TRBJ2-7, with 7 bases that match TRBD2. The CDR3 is made up of 16 amino acids. In germline, CDR1 is MNHEY, CDR2 SMNVEV (reference sequence). CDR3 in amino acids: CASSLSLGGGSYEQYF. CDR3 in DNA: TGTGCCAGCAGTCTATCCCTGGGCGGGGGATCCTACGAGCAGTACTTC.

This chain joins TRBV13 and TRBJ2-6, with a possible D match to TRBD1 (5 bases). The V gene lost 8 bases and the J gene lost 0 bases, with 17 bases spanning the gap. The CDR3 runs 17 residues. The germline gives CDR1 PRHDT, CDR2 FYEKMQ (reference sequence). The CDR3 protein is CASLIRGLSSGANVLTF. The CDR3 nucleotides read TGTGCCAGCTTGATAAGGGGCCTCAGCTCTGGGGCCAACGTCCTGACTTTC. The complete variable domain, with remaining parts taken from reference TRBV13 and TRBJ2-6, reads AAGVIQSPRHLIKEKRETATLKCYPIPRHDTVYWYQQGPGQDPQFLISFYEKMQSDKGSIPDRFSAQQFSDYHSELNMSSLELGDSALYFCASLIRGLSSGANVLTFGAGSRLTVL.

V gene TRBV6-1 combines with J gene TRBJ2-7; D may be TRBD1 (6 bases). V lost 4 bases to trimming and J lost 1 base, with 8 bases between them. From germline, CDR1 is MNHNS and CDR2 SASEGT. The CDR3 totals 13 residues. CDR3 nucleotides: TGTGCCAGCAGTGTTACAGGGTCCTACGAGCAGTACTTC. The encoded protein is CASSVTGSYEQYF.

The rearrangement joins TRBV4-3 to TRBJ1-1, with 10 bases matching TRBD1. Germline CDR1 and CDR2: LGHNA and YSLEER. The CDR3 is 15 amino acids. Trimming at V came to 6 bases and at J to 4 bases, leaving 8 bases not matched to a gene. The CDR3 nucleotides read TGCGCCAGCAGACCGAGGACAGGGGGAATCACTGAAGCTTTCTTT. Translation: CASRPRTGGITEAFF.